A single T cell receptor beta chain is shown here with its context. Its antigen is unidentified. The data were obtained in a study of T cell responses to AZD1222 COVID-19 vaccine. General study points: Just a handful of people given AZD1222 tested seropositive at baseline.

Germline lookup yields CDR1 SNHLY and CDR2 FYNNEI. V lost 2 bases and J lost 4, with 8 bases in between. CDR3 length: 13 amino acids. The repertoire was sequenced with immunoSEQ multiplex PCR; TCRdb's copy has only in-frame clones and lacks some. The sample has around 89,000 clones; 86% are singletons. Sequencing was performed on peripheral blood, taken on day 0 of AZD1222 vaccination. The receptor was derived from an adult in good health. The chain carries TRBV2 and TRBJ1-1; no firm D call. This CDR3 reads CASSETAGTEAFF. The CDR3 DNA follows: TGTGCCAGCAGTGAAACAGCCGGCACTGAAGCTTTCTTT.